This T cell receptor (beta chain) was identified in a study of blood T cell repertoires in COVID-19. Generated by immunoSEQ multiplex PCR, the TCRdb table keeps only in-frame clones and is missing some. Of fewer than 250,000 clones listed, roughly 90% were seen once; the top ten hold 4% to 6%. This clonotype was sampled from a woman aged 40 to 50 with acute or convalescent COVID-19. The sequenced material came from peripheral blood.

The CDR3 DNA reads as TGTGCCAGCAGCTTAGAGGGGGGGATAAGAATTGAGAATGAAAAACTGTTTTTT. Encoded protein: CASSLEGGIRIENEKLFF. The chain employs TRBV7-8 and TRBJ1-4; TRBD1 might be the D (6 bases). CDR1 and CDR2 (germline): SGHVS, FQNEAQ. This CDR3 contains 18 residues. Trimming removed 1 base from V and 5 bases from J, with 20 bases in between.